This T cell receptor (beta chain) was found in a study of identifying expanded T cells in peripheral blood. The table came from immunoSEQ multiplex PCR; TCRdb's copy has only in-frame clones and leaves some out. The table has 55,000 to 60,000 clones, around 90% seen once. CDR3 size: 13 residues. In germline, CDR1 is SGDLS, CDR2 YYNGEE. Trimming removed 7 bases at V and 5 bases at J, with 15 bases between. Sequenced sample: blood. The chain combines TRBV9 with TRBJ2-5; D is perhaps TRBD1 or TRBD2 (5 bases each). The TCR sequence derives from a person aged 18-70 years in good health. The CDR3 is CASGGYGTETQYF. CDR3 DNA: TGTGCCAGCGGGGGTTATGGGACGGAGACCCAGTACTTC. The whole variable domain, remainder taken from reference TRBV9 and TRBJ2-5, is DSGVTQTPKHLITATGQRVTLRCSPRSGDLSVYWYQQSLDQGLQFLIQYYNGEERAKGNILERFSAQQFPDLHSELNLSSLELGDSALYFCASGGYGTETQYFGPGTRLLVL.